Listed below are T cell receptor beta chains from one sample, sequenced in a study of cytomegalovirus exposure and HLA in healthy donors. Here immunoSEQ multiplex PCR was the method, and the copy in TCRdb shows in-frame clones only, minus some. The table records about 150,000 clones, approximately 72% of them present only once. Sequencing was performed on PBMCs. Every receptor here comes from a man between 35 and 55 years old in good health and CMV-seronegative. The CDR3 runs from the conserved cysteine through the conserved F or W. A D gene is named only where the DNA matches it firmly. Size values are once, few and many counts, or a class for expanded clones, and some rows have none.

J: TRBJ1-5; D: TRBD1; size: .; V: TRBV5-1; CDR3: CASRPDRVGQPQHF; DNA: TGCGCCAGCAGGCCGGACAGGGTTGGGCAGCCCCAGCATTTT
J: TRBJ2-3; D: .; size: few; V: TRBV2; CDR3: CAGYSLEDTDTQYF; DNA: TGTGCCGGGTACAGCCTAGAGGACACTGATACGCAGTATTTT
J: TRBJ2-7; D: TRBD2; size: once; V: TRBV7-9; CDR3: CASSQGTSAYYEQYF; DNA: TGTGCCAGCAGCCAAGGGACTAGCGCTTACTACGAGCAGTACTTC
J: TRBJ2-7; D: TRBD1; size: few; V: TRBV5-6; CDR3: CASSRRIGTGSYEQYF; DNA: TGTGCCAGCAGCCGTCGTATAGGGACAGGGTCCTACGAGCAGTACTTC
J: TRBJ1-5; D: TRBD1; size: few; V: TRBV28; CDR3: CASSLRQGDHQPQHF; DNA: TGTGCCAGCAGTTTAAGGCAGGGGGATCATCAGCCCCAGCATTTT
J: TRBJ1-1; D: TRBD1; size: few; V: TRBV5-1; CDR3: CASSPGQARWNTEAFF; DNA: TGCGCCAGCAGCCCGGGACAGGCCCGGTGGAACACTGAAGCTTTCTTT
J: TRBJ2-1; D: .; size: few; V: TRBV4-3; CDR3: CASSQLSRNEQFF; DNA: TGCGCCAGCAGCCAACTTAGTCGCAATGAGCAGTTCTTC
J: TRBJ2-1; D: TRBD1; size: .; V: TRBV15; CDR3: CATSITGVEQFF; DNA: TGTGCCACCAGCATCACAGGGGTTGAGCAGTTCTTC
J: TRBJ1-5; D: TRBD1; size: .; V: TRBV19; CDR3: CASTGGPQQPQHF; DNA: TGTGCCAGCACAGGGGGCCCCCAACAGCCCCAGCATTTT
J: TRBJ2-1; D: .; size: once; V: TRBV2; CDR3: CASSLTSPPFF; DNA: TGTGCCAGCAGTCTAACTAGTCCGCCGTTCTTC
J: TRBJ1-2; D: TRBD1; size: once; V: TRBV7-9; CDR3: CASSPLRGGGGYTF; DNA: TGTGCCAGCAGCCCACTCCGAGGGGGCGGTGGCTACACCTTC
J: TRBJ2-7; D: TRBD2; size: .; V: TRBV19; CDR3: CASSMGLAASYEQYF; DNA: TGTGCCAGTAGTATGGGACTAGCGGCCTCTTACGAGCAGTACTTC
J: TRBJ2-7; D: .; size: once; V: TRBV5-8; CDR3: CASSSYRIAASYEQYF; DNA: TGTGCCAGCAGCTCGTACAGGATTGCCGCTTCCTACGAGCAGTACTTC